Listed below are T cell receptor beta chains from one sample, sequenced in a study of OX40 agonist ivuxolimab in advanced cancers. Assay: immunoSEQ multiplex PCR; the TCRdb copy retains only in-frame clones and omits some. Of 52,000 or so clones listed, 90% to 95% are singletons. This material consisted of CD4+ or CD8+ T cells sorted from blood, taken in a trial of the OX40 agonist ivuxolimab. These receptors originate from an adult with an advanced solid tumor such as melanoma, head and neck, liver or kidney cancer. Both conserved end residues are part of each CDR3. The order of the fields is CDR3 length, V gene, D gene, J gene, clone size, CDR3 DNA, CDR3 protein. A D gene is named only where the DNA matches it firmly. Size is omitted from some rows. Given values are once, few, many or a class for expanded clones.

15	TRBV30	.	TRBJ1-5	.	TGTGCCTGGAGTGCCCTCGGCAGGGACAATCAGCCCCAGCATTTT	CAWSALGRDNQPQHF
13	TRBV6-5	.	TRBJ2-1	.	TGTGCCAGCAGTTACTCAGGGGTTGGTGAGCAGTTCTTC	CASSYSGVGEQFF
14	TRBV30	.	TRBJ2-7	few	TGTGCCTGGAGTGAGGGACGAGGCTTCTACGAGCAGTACTTC	CAWSEGRGFYEQYF
14	TRBV7-2	.	TRBJ2-3	.	TGTGCCAGCAGCTTCGAGGGAGGAGGGGATACGCAGTATTTT	CASSFEGGGDTQYF
15	TRBV4-1	.	TRBJ1-2	.	TGCGCCAGCAGCCAAGTATCAGGCTCGGAGGATGGCTACACCTTC	CASSQVSGSEDGYTF
16	TRBV2	TRBD2	TRBJ2-1	.	TGTGCCAGCAGTCGGGGCGGGAGTCTGTCCTACAATGAGCAGTTCTTC	CASSRGGSLSYNEQFF
16	TRBV11-2	TRBD2	TRBJ2-7	.	TGTGCCAGCAGAGGCCCTAGCGGGGGACCGGGGAACGAGCAGTACTTC	CASRGPSGGPGNEQYF
17	TRBV19	.	TRBJ1-4	.	TGTGCCAGTAATACGACAGGAAGATGTTCGACTAATGAAAAACTGTTTTTT	CASNTTGRCSTNEKLFF
13	TRBV7-3	.	TRBJ2-3	once	TGTGCCAGCAGCGATCCTAGCACAGATACGCAGTATTTT	CASSDPSTDTQYF
13	TRBV5-1	.	TRBJ2-5	.	TGCGCCAGCAGTATAGCAGTCCAAGAGACCCAGTACTTC	CASSIAVQETQYF
15	TRBV28	.	TRBJ1-5	once	TGTGCCAGCAAGGGGACGGGTGCCTTCAATCAGCCCCAGCATTTT	CASKGTGAFNQPQHF
14	TRBV27	.	TRBJ2-5	.	TGTGCCAGCAGTCACTCCGGGACCCAAGAGACCCAGTACTTC	CASSHSGTQETQYF
15	TRBV7-6	.	TRBJ2-6	.	TGTGCCAGCAGCCACCTTCTTGGTGGGGCCAACGTCCTGACTTTC	CASSHLLGGANVLTF
14	TRBV5-1	.	TRBJ2-2	.	TGCGCCAGCAGCGGTGGGCAGGTCACCGGGGAGCTGTTTTTT	CASSGGQVTGELFF
17	TRBV6-4	TRBD1	TRBJ2-7	.	TGTGCCAGCAGTGACCGGGCTGGGGGACAGGGGGGTTACGAGCAGTACTTC	CASSDRAGGQGGYEQYF
11	TRBV29-1	.	TRBJ2-5	.	TGCAGCGTTGAGGCCGAATGGGCCCAGTACTTC	CSVEAEWAQYF
12	TRBV12-1	.	TRBJ2-7	once	TGTGCCAGCAGCTCCCTAGGGGACGAGCAGTACTTC	CASSSLGDEQYF
13	TRBV5-6	.	TRBJ2-7	.	TGTGCCAGCTTCCGGGACGGAACCTACGAGCAGTACTTC	CASFRDGTYEQYF
17	TRBV18	TRBD2	TRBJ2-7	.	TGTGCCAGCTCACACTTAGCGGGAGCCCATCTCTCCTACGAGCAGTACTTC	CASSHLAGAHLSYEQYF
14	TRBV7-9	TRBD1	TRBJ1-4	.	TGTGCCAGCAGCCACCGGGACAGCCCTGAAAAACTGTTTTTT	CASSHRDSPEKLFF
14	TRBV5-5	.	TRBJ1-4	.	TGTGCCAGCAGCTTGAGGGACGGTAATGAAAAACTGTTTTTT	CASSLRDGNEKLFF
15	TRBV14	.	TRBJ2-1	.	TGTGCCAGCAGCCAAGGGTTCCACACTGGCAATGAGCAGTTCTTC	CASSQGFHTGNEQFF
12	TRBV10-1	.	TRBJ2-7	.	TGCGCCAGCCAATCTGTCTACTACGAGCAGTACTTC	CASQSVYYEQYF
12	TRBV19	.	TRBJ2-1	.	TGTGCCAGTATGACCGCCGACAATGAGCAGTTCTTC	CASMTADNEQFF
14	TRBV5-1	TRBD2	TRBJ2-5	.	TGCGCCAGCAGCTTCAGCGGGGCGGGGGAGACCCAGTACTTC	CASSFSGAGETQYF
16	TRBV6-1	.	TRBJ2-7	.	TGTGCCAGCGGTGGGAGGTCGGGACAGAGTATATACGAGCAGTACTTC	CASGGRSGQSIYEQYF
14	TRBV30	.	TRBJ1-2	few	TGTGCCTGGAGTGTACTCGGGGGATTCTATGGCTACACCTTC	CAWSVLGGFYGYTF
14	TRBV19	TRBD2	TRBJ2-7	.	TGTGCCAGTAGTATGGCGAGCGGGAGCTACGAGCAGTACTTC	CASSMASGSYEQYF
15	TRBV7-6	TRBD2	TRBJ2-2	.	TGTGCCAGCAGCTTAAAATCGGGGGGTAGCGGGGAGCTGTTTTTT	CASSLKSGGSGELFF